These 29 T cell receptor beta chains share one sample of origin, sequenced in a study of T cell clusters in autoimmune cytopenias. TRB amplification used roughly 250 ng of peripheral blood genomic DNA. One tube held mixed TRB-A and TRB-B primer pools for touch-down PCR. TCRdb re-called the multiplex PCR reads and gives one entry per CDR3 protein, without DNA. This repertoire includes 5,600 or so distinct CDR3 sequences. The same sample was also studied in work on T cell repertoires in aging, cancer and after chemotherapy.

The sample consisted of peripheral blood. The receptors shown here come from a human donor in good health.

The CDR3 is CASSLAPRGTSAEGPTDTQYF. This rearrangement joins TRBV11-2 to TRBJ2-3; TCRdb returns TRBD2, unconfirmable since there is no DNA. The CDR3 contains 21 residues. Germline V gene lookup returns CDR1 SGHAT and CDR2 FQNNGV.

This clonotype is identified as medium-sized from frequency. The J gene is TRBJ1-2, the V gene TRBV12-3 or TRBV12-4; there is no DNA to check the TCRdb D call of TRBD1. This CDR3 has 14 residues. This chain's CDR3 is CASSRPGRLDGYTF.

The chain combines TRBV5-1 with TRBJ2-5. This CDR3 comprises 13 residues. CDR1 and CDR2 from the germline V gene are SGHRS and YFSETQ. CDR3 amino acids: CASSRDNQETQYF. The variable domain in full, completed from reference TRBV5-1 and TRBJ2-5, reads KAGVTQTPRYLIKTRGQQVTLSCSPISGHRSVSWYQQTPGQGLQFLFEYFSETQRNKGNFPGRFSGRQFSNSRSEMNVSTLELGDSALYLCASSRDNQETQYFGPGTRLLVL.

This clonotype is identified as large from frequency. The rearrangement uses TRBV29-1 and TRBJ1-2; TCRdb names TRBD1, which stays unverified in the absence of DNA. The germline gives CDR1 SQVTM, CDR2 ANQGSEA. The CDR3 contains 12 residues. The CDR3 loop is CSVEVRVNGYTF.

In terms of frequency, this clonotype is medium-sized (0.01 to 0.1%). The CDR3 sequence is CASSLVSFGGYTF. The chain links TRBV11-3 to TRBJ1-2. The CDR3 sequence is 13 residues long. CDR1 SGHNT and CDR2 YENEEA come from the germline V gene.

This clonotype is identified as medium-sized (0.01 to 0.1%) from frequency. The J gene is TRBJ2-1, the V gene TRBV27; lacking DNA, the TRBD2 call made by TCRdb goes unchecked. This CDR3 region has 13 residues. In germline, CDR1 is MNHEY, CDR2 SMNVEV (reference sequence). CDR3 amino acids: CASSITSGGEQFF.

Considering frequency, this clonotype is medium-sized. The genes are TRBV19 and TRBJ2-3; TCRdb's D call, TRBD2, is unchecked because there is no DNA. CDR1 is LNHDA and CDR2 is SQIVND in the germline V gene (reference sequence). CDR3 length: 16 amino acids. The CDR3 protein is CASRETGTSPTDTQYF. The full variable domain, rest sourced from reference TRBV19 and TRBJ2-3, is DGGITQSPKYLFRKEGQNVTLSCEQNLNHDAMYWYRQDPGQGLRLIYYSQIVNDFQKGDIAEGYSVSREKKESFPLTVTSAQKNPTAFYLCASRETGTSPTDTQYFGPGTRLTVL.

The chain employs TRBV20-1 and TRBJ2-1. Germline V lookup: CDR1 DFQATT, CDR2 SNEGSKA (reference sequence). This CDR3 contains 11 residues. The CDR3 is CSARVTGEQFF.

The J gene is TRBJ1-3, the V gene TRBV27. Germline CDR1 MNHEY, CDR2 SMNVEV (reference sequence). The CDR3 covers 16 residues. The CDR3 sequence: CASSLFGGGSGNTIYF.

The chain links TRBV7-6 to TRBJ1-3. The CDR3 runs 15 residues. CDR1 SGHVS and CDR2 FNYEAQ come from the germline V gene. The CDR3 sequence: CASSSTDSAGNTIYF.

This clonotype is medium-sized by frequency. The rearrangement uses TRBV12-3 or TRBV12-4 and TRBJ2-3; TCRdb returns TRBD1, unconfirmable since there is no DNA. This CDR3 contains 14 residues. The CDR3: CASSFTGSTDTQYF.

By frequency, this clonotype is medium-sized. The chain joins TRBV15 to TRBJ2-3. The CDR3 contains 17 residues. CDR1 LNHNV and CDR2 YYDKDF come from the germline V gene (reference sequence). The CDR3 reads CATSREVTPSSTDTQYF.

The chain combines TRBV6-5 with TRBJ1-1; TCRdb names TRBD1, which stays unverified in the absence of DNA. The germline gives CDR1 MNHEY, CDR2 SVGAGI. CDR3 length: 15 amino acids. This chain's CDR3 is CAISERKDSIPEAFF.

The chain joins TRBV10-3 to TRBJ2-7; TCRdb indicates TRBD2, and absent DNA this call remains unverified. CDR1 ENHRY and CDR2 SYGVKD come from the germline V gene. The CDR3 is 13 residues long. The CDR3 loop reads CAITSGPPYEQYF.

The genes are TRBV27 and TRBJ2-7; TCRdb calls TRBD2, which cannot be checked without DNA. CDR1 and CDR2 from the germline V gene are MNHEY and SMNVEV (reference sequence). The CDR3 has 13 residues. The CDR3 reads CASSFGTIKEQYF.

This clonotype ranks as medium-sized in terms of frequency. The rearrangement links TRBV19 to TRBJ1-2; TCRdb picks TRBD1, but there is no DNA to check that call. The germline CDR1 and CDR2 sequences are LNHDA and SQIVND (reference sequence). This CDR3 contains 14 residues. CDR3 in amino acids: CASTPGAAVLGYTF.

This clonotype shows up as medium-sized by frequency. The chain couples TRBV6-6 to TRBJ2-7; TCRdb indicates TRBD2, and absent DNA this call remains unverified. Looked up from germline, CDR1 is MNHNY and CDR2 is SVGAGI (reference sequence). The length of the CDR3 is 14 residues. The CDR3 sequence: CASSFLPLMGEQYF.

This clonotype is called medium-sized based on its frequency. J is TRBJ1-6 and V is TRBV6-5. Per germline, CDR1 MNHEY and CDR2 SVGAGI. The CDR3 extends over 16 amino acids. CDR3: CASSYSGQVYNSPLHF.

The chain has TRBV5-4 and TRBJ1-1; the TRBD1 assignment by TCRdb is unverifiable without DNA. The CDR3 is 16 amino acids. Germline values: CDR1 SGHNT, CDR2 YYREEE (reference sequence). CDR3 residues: CASSLDVSWRGTEAFF. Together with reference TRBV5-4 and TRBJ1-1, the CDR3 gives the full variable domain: ETGVTQSPTHLIKTRGQQVTLRCSSQSGHNTVSWYQQALGQGPQFIFQYYREEENGRGNFPPRFSGLQFPNYSSELNVNALELDDSALYLCASSLDVSWRGTEAFFGQGTRLTVV.

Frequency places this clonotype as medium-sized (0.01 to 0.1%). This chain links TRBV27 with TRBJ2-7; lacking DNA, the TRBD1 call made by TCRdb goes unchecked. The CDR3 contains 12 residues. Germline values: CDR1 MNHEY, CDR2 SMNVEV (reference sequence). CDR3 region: CASSPTGVEQYF.

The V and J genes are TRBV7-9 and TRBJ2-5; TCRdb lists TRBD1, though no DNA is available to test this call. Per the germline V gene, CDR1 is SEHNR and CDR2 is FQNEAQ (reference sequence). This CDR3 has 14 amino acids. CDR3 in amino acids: CASAGGSRIETQYF. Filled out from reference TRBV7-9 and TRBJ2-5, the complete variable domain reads DTGVSQNPRHKITKRGQNVTFRCDPISEHNRLYWYRQTLGQGPEFLTYFQNEAQLEKSRLLSDRFSAERPKGSFSTLEIQRTEQGDSAMYLCASAGGSRIETQYFGPGTRLLVL.

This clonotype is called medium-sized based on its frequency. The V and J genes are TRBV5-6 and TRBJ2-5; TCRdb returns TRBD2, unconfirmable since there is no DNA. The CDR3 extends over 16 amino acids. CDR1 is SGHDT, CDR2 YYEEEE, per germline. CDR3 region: CASSPPGLAGPQTQYF.

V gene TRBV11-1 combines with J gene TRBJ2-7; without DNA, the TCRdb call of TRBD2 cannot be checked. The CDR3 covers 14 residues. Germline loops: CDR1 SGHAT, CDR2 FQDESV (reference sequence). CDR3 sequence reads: CASSPPGLGNEQYF. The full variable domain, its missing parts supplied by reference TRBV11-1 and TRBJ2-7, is EAEVAQSPRYKITEKSQAVAFWCDPISGHATLYWYRQILGQGPELLVQFQDESVVDDSQLPKDRFSAERLKGVDSTLKIQPAELGDSAMYLCASSPPGLGNEQYFGPGTRLTVT.

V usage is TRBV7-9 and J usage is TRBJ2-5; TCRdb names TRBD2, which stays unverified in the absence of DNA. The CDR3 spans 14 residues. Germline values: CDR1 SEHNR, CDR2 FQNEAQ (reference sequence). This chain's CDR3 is CASSLRDYQETQYF.

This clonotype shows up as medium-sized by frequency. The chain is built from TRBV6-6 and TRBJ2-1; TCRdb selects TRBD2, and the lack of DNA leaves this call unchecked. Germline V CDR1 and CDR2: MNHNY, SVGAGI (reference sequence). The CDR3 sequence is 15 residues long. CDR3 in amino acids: CASSRGAPAYNEQFF.

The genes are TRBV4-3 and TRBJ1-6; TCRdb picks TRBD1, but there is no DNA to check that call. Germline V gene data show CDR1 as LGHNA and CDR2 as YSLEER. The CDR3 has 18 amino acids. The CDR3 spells CASSQDQVRATYNSPLHF.

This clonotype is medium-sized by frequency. The CDR3 protein is CASSSGVGGRENGYTF. The V gene is TRBV11-3, the J gene TRBJ1-2; TCRdb returns TRBD1, unconfirmable since there is no DNA. There are 16 residues in the CDR3. Per the germline V gene, CDR1 is SGHNT and CDR2 is YENEEA.

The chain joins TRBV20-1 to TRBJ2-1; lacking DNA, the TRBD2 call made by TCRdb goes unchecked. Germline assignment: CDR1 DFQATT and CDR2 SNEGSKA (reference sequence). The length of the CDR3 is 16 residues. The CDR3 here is CSARVGTSGAYNEQFF.

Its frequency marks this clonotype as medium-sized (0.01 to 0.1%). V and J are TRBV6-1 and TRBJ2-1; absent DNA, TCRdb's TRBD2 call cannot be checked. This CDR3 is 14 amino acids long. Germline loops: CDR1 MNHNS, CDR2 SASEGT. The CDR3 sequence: CASKGLAGNNEQFF.